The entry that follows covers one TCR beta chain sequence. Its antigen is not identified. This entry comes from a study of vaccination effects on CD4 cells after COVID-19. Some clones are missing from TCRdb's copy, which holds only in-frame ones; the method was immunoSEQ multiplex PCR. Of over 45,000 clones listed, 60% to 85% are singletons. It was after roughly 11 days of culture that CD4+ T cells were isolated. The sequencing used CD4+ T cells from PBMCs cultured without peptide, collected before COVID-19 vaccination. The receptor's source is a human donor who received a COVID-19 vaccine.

CDR3 protein: CASSLVTGGGYGYTF. The CDR3, as DNA: TGCGCCAGCAGCTTGGTAACAGGGGGCGGGTATGGCTACACCTTC. The chain links TRBV5-1 to TRBJ1-2, with 9 positions matching TRBD1. Germline CDR1 SGHRS, CDR2 YFSETQ. V lost 0 bases, J lost 5 bases, and 5 bases stayed unmatched. The CDR3 extends over 15 amino acids.